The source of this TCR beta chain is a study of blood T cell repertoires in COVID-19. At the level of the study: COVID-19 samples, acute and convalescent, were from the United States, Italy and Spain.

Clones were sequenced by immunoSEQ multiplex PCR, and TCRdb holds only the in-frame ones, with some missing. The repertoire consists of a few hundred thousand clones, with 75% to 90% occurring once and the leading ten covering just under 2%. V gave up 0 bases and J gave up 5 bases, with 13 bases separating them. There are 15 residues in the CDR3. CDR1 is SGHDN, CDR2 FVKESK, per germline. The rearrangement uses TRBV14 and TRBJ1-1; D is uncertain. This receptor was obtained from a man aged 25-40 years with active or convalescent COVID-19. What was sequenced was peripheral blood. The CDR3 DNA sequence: TGTGCCAGCAGCCAAGATCGATGGGCGGGTACTGAAGCTTTCTTT. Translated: CASSQDRWAGTEAFF.